Presented here are 18 T cell receptor beta chains from one specimen sequenced in a study of beta chain features in type 1 diabetes. Broader study findings: There was a moderate but significant shortening of TCRB CDR3s in all four CD4+ subsets of Type 1 diabetes patients.

Expressed TCRB transcripts were sequenced because the isolated RNA had all been reverse transcribed beforehand. Clones were sequenced by immunoSEQ multiplex PCR, and TCRdb holds only the in-frame ones, with some missing. The sample consists of 600,000 to 750,000 clones, 9.5% to 15% of them appearing once. Antigens for these TCRs are unknown. Sequenced: naive CD4+ T cells from blood. The receptors come from a man aged 25-45 years with type 1 diabetes.

This chain uses TRBV7-8 with TRBJ2-4, with 7 nucleotides matching TRBD1. Germline V gives CDR1 SGHVS, CDR2 FQNEAQ. V was pared by 3 bases and J by 5 bases, with 10 bases of the junction left unmatched. The CDR3 spans 16 residues. CDR3 bases: TGTGCCAGCAGCTTTGTTCGGGACAGTTCCCAAAACATTCAGTACTTC. It yields the protein CASSFVRDSSQNIQYF.

In this sample, this clone turned up a few times. V usage is TRBV2 and J usage is TRBJ1-3, with 8 bases that match TRBD1. Trimming took 5 bases from V and 4 from J; bases not matched to a gene: 7. CDR1 is SNHLY and CDR2 is FYNNEI in the germline V gene. The CDR3 spans 15 residues. The chain's CDR3 is CASSKDREAGNTIYF. Written as DNA, the CDR3 is TGTGCCAGCAGTAAGGACAGGGAAGCAGGAAACACCATATATTTT.

The J gene is TRBJ1-2, the V gene TRBV2; no clear D gene. The V and J ends lost 10 bases and 2 bases respectively, with 11 bases between them. Germline CDR1 SNHLY, CDR2 FYNNEI. CDR3 length: 12 amino acids. The DNA for the CDR3 is TGTGCCAACCCAGGAACGAACTATGGCTACACCTTC. Translating gives CANPGTNYGYTF.

The rearrangement uses TRBV4-3 and TRBJ2-1; a weak D match, TRBD1 (5 bases). Germline CDR1 LGHNA, CDR2 YSLEER. V shed 4 bases and J shed 9 bases, with 16 bases lying between them. The CDR3 length is 14 residues. In nucleotides, the CDR3 is TGCGCCAGCAGCCGAATAGAAGGGGCCAGTGAGCAGTTCTTC. Amino acids: CASSRIEGASEQFF.

This sequence joins TRBV27 and TRBJ2-1; D ambiguous. The CDR3 covers 11 residues. Germline V gene data show CDR1 as MNHEY and CDR2 as SMNVEV (reference sequence). Trimming cost V 5 bases and J 9 bases, with 8 bases left between them. CDR3 nucleotide sequence: TGTGCCAGCAGTGCGGCCCTTGAGCAGTTCTTC. Its translation is CASSAALEQFF.

This clone was counted only a few times. The chain joins TRBV15 to TRBJ1-5, with TRBD1 matching 7 bases. Germline V gene sequence: CDR1 LNHNV, CDR2 YYDKDF (reference sequence). The CDR3 totals 15 residues. J lost 6 bases, V lost 2 bases, and 7 bases had no gene match. CDR3 DNA: TGTGCCACCAGCAGAATTCAGGGGGTAGGTCAGCCCCAGCATTTT. Its protein is CATSRIQGVGQPQHF. Supplemented by reference TRBV15 and TRBJ1-5, the full variable domain reads DAMVIQNPRYQVTQFGKPVTLSCSQTLNHNVMYWYQQKSSQAPKLLFHYYDKDFNNEADTPDNFQSRRPNTSFCFLDIRSPGLGDTAMYLCATSRIQGVGQPQHFGDGTRLSIL.

This clone occurred a few times. The genes are TRBV7-6 and TRBJ1-2; possible D gene TRBD1, 5 bases. Trimming pared 0 bases from V and 2 bases from J, leaving 7 bases between. Germline V gene data show CDR1 as SGHVS and CDR2 as FNYEAQ. This CDR3 is built from 14 residues. CDR3 region: CASSLATENYGYTF. CDR3 nucleotide sequence: TGTGCCAGCAGCTTAGCGACAGAGAACTATGGCTACACCTTC.

A few counts support this clone. The V gene is TRBV5-7, the J gene TRBJ2-1; tentative D call: TRBD1 (5 bases). TRBV5-7 belongs to the ORF category, with a function that is uncertain. The CDR3 is made up of 15 amino acids. V was shortened by 9 bases and J by 0 bases, with 16 bases between the two germline ends. CDR3 loop: CATLLPQGSYNEQFF. CDR3 in DNA: TGTGCCACCTTACTACCCCAGGGCTCCTACAATGAGCAGTTCTTC.

The V call is TRBV7-9, the J call TRBJ2-1; 10 bases align to TRBD1. Per germline, CDR1 SEHNR and CDR2 FQNEAQ (reference sequence). CDR3 length equals 14 residues. The trim removed 7 bases at V and 5 bases at J, leaving 5 bases unmatched. CDR3 in DNA: TGTGCCAGCATCCTCGGGACAGGGGACAATGAGCAGTTCTTC. Residues: CASILGTGDNEQFF.

This clone was seen a few times. This chain links TRBV19 with TRBJ1-2, with D perhaps TRBD1 (5 bases). The CDR3 has 14 amino acids. V lost 2 bases to trimming and J lost 3 bases, with 10 bases between them. CDR1 LNHDA and CDR2 SQIVND come from the germline V gene (reference sequence). The CDR3, as DNA: TGTGCCAGTAGTATAAACCGGGACGACTATGGCTACACCTTC. Amino acids: CASSINRDDYGYTF.

This clone came up a few times. The genes are TRBV6-5 and TRBJ1-2; maybe TRBD1 (5 bases). CDR1 and CDR2 from the germline V gene are MNHEY and SVGAGI. Trimming removed 0 bases at V and 8 bases at J, with 13 bases between. This CDR3 contains 14 residues. Written as DNA, the CDR3 is TGTGCCAGCAGTTACTCGCCAGGGCCTATAGGCTACACCTTC. Protein: CASSYSPGPIGYTF.

The chain employs TRBV7-2 and TRBJ2-7; D ambiguous. The CDR3 totals 14 residues. Trimming took 2 bases from V and 2 from J, leaving 10 bases between them. In germline, CDR1 is SGHTA, CDR2 FQGNSA. The CDR3 nucleotides are TGTGCCAGCAGCTTATGGGCTCCACCCTACGAGCAGTACTTC. The encoded protein is CASSLWAPPYEQYF.

Turning to this clone: The junction does not match germline at one end; this may be a read error. The rearrangement uses TRBV28 and TRBJ2-7, with 7 bases matching TRBD1. The CDR3 has 9 amino acids. Germline loops: CDR1 MDHEN, CDR2 SYDVKM. CDR3 DNA: TGTGCCAGCGGGATGGACAGGCACTTC. Translating it yields CASGMDRHF.

The V and J genes are TRBV7-2 and TRBJ2-7; D is unresolved. V was shortened by 3 bases and J by 2 bases, with 11 bases between the two germline ends. This CDR3 contains 14 residues. Germline V lookup: CDR1 SGHTA, CDR2 FQGNSA. The CDR3 region is CASSLRHTTYEQYF. CDR3 bases: TGTGCCAGCAGCTTGAGACACACTACCTACGAGCAGTACTTC. The full variable domain, with the rest looked up from reference TRBV7-2 and TRBJ2-7, is GAGVSQSPSNKVTEKGKDVELRCDPISGHTALYWYRQSLGQGLEFLIYFQGNSAPDKSGLPSDRFSAERTGGSVSTLTIQRTQQEDSAVYLCASSLRHTTYEQYFGPGTRLTVT.

For the CDR3, the DNA is TGTGCCAGCAGTGAATTTATATTGGGGATGTCTGGCTACACCTTC. Translating gives CASSEFILGMSGYTF. The chain combines TRBV6-1 with TRBJ1-2; D call uncertain. Germline V CDR1 and CDR2: MNHNS, SASEGT. The CDR3 sequence is 15 residues long. Deletions cut 2 bases from V and 7 bases from J, with 17 bases between.

This clone was detected only a few times. The V call is TRBV7-2, the J call TRBJ2-3; D is possibly TRBD2 (5 bases). Germline V gene data show CDR1 as SGHTA and CDR2 as FQGNSA. The CDR3 loop spans 13 amino acids. V was pared by 4 bases and J by 5 bases, with 10 bases between. CDR3 nucleotide sequence: TGTGCCAGCAGCTCTACGAGGGAAGATACGCAGTATTTT. Amino acid sequence: CASSSTREDTQYF.

This clone was recorded a few times. This sequence joins TRBV7-2 and TRBJ2-3, with D perhaps TRBD1 (5 bases). The V and J ends lost 5 bases and 14 bases respectively, with 29 bases between them. Germline CDR1 SGHTA, CDR2 FQGNSA. The CDR3 contains 16 residues. For the CDR3, the DNA is TGTGCCAGCAGCCTTGGGGCACAGATACGCAGTATGCTGGGGTATTTT. The encoded protein is CASSLGAQIRSMLGYF.

The chain links TRBV12-5 to TRBJ1-2; TRBD1 matches at 8 bases. Trimming took 2 bases from V and 6 from J; bases not matched to a gene: 8. Germline V gene lookup returns CDR1 LGHNT and CDR2 FRNRAP. The CDR3 extends over 15 amino acids. The CDR3 coding sequence is TGTGCTAGTGGTTTGAAAACGGACAGGGTAAATGGCTACACCTTC. Protein: CASGLKTDRVNGYTF.